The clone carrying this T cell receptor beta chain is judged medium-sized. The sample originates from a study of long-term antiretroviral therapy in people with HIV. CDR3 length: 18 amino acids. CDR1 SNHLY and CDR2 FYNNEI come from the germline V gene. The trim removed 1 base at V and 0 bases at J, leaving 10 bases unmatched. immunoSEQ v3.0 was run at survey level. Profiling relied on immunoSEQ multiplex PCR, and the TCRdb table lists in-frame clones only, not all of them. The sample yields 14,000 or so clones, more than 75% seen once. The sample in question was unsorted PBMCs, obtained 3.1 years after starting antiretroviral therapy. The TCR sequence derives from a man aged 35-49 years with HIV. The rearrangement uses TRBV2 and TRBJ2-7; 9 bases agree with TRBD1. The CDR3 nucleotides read TGTGCCAGCAGTGAAGAGGGTTTTACAGGGGGCCTCTCCTACGAGCAGTACTTC. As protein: CASSEEGFTGGLSYEQYF.